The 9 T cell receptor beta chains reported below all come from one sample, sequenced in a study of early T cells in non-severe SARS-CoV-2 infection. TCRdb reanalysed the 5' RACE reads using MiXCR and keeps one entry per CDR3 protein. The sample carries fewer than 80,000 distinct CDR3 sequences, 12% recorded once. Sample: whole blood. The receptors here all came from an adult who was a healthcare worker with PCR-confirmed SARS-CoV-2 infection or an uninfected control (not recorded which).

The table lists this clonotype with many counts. The CDR3 loop reads CSVGYRRGIGNIQYF. CDR3 nucleotide sequence: TGCAGCGTTGGGTATCGGAGGGGCATTGGAAACATTCAGTACTTC. The chain carries TRBV29-1 and TRBJ2-4; a weak D match, TRBD2 (6 bases). Trimming removed 4 bases from V and 6 bases from J, with 19 bases in between. This CDR3 has 15 residues. The germline V gene encodes CDR1 SQVTM and CDR2 ANQGSEA.

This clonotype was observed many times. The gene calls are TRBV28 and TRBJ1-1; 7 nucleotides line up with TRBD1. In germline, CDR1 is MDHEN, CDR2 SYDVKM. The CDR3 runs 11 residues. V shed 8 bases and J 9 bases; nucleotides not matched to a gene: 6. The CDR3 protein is CASGTDRQAFF. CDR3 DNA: TGTGCCAGCGGGACAGATAGACAAGCTTTCTTT.

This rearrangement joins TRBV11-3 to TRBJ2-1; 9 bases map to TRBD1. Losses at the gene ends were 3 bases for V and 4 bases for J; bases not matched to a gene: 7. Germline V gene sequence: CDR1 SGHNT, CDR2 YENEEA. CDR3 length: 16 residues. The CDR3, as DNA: TGTGCCAGCAGCTTGAGGACAGGGGCTAGTTACAATGAGCAGTTCTTC. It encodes CASSLRTGASYNEQFF.

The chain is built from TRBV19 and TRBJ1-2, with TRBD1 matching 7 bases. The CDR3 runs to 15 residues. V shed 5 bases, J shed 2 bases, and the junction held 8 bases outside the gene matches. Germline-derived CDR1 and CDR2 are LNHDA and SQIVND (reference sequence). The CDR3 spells CASSARQGTNYGYTF. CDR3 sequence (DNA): TGTGCCAGTAGTGCCCGACAGGGAACCAACTATGGCTACACCTTC.

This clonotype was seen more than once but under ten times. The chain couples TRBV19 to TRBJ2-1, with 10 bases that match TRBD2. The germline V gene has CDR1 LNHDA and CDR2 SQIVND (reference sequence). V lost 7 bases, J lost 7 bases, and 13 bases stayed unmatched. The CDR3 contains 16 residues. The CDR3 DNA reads TGTGCCAGTACCTTATGGGCTAGCGGGAGTACAAATGAGCAGTTCTTC. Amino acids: CASTLWASGSTNEQFF.

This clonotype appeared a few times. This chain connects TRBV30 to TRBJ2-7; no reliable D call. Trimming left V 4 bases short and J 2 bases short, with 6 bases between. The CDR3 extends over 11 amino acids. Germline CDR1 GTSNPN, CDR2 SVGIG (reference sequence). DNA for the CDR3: TGTGCCTGGACTGGGACCTACGAGCAGTACTTC. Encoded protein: CAWTGTYEQYF.

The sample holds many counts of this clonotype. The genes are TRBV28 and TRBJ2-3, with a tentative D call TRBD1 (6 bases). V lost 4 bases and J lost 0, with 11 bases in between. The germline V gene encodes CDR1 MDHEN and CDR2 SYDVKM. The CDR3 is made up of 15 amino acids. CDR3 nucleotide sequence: TGTGCCAGCAGTTACGACAGGACTAGCACAGATACGCAGTATTTT. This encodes CASSYDRTSTDTQYF.

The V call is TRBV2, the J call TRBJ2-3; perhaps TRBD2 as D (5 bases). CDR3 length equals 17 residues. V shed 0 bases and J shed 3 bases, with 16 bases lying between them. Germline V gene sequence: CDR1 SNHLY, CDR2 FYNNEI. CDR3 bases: TGTGCCAGCAGTGAAGCCGTCCGGGGAAGTGGGACAGATACGCAGTATTTT. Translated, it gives CASSEAVRGSGTDTQYF.

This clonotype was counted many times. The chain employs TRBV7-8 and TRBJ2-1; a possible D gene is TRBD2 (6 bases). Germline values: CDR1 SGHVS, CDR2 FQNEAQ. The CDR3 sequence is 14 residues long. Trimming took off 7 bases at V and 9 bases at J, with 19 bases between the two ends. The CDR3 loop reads CASIISGPGREQFF. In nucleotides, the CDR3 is TGTGCCAGCATCATCAGCGGGCCCGGACGTGAGCAGTTCTTC. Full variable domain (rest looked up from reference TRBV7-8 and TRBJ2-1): GAGVSQSPRYKVAKRGQDVALRCDPISGHVSLFWYQQALGQGPEFLTYFQNEAQLDKSGLPSDRFFAERPEGSVSTLKIQRTQQEDSAVYLCASIISGPGREQFFGPGTRLTVL.